The 30 T cell receptor beta chains presented below share a single source sample, sequenced in a study of identical twins. MiXCR, run by TCRdb on the 5' RACE reads, gives a single entry per CDR3 protein. The table includes some 630,000 distinct CDR3 sequences, roughly 6.6% detected once. The same specimen was also included in a second study, on yellow fever vaccine responses in identical twins.

Material for sequencing was PBMCs. The receptors come from a woman aged 18-29 years in good health.

This clonotype came up many times. The V gene is TRBV19, the J gene TRBJ1-5; TRBD1 aligns across 7 bases. The CDR3 is made up of 13 amino acids. The germline V gene encodes CDR1 LNHDA and CDR2 SQIVND (reference sequence). V trimming: 7 bases; J trimming: 0 bases; junction bases outside the gene matches: 0. Written as DNA, the CDR3 is TGTGCCAGTAACAGGGGTAGCAATCAGCCCCAGCATTTT. Translated, it gives CASNRGSNQPQHF.

This clonotype has at least ten counts. The V gene is TRBV6-1, the J gene TRBJ2-3, with TRBD1 identical over 9 bases. V dropped 6 bases and J dropped 1; count of bases not matched to a gene: 8. The CDR3 runs to 16 residues. Germline V gives CDR1 MNHNS, CDR2 SASEGT. CDR3 sequence reads: CASRQQGARGTDTQYF. CDR3 coding DNA: TGTGCCAGCAGACAACAGGGGGCGCGAGGCACAGATACGCAGTATTTT.

This clonotype came up many times. The gene calls are TRBV29-1 and TRBJ2-5, with 7 bases lining up with TRBD2. The CDR3 contains 13 residues. The ends lost 3 bases at V and 4 bases at J; junction bases unmatched: 5. Germline assignment: CDR1 SQVTM and CDR2 ANQGSEA. DNA for the CDR3: TGCAGCGTTGATGAGCGGGGAGGAGAGACCCAGTACTTC. Its translation is CSVDERGGETQYF.

The chain carries TRBV28 and TRBJ2-2, with 10 bases lining up with TRBD2. The CDR3 extends over 15 amino acids. Germline values: CDR1 MDHEN, CDR2 SYDVKM. With V trimmed by 7 bases and J by 5 bases, 7 bases remained unmatched. CDR3 region: CASNQRGGLTGELFF. The CDR3, as DNA: TGTGCCAGCAACCAGCGGGGGGGCCTTACCGGGGAGCTGTTTTTT.

The chain couples TRBV20-1 to TRBJ2-7; no reliable D call. V shed 1 base and J shed 4 bases, with 14 bases lying between them. Germline V lookup: CDR1 DFQATT, CDR2 SNEGSKA (reference sequence). This CDR3 region has 14 residues. CDR3 nucleotide sequence: TGCAGTGCTAGAGCCGGGTCGACCCGATACGAGCAGTACTTC. Its protein product is CSARAGSTRYEQYF.

This clonotype turned up a few times. The V gene is TRBV27, the J gene TRBJ2-3, with D possibly TRBD1 on 5 matching bases. This CDR3 is 15 amino acids long. Germline V CDR1 and CDR2: MNHEY, SMNVEV (reference sequence). With 1 base removed from V and 3 bases from J, the gap between germline ends came to 11 bases. The CDR3 is CASSLYPSGTDTQYF. CDR3 DNA: TGTGCCAGCAGTTTATACCCTTCAGGGACAGATACGCAGTATTTT.

This clonotype came up a few times. This sequence joins TRBV6-2 or TRBV6-3 and TRBJ2-2, with TRBD2 matching 10 bases. Unmatched junction bases numbered 2, after V lost 7 bases and J lost 0 bases. In germline, CDR1 is MNHEY, CDR2 SVGEGT. The CDR3 is made up of 15 amino acids. CDR3 protein: CASTLAGANTGELFF. The CDR3 DNA is TGTGCCAGCACGCTAGCGGGGGCGAACACCGGGGAGCTGTTTTTT.

The V gene is TRBV25-1, the J gene TRBJ2-5, with D unclear. Per the germline V gene, CDR1 is MGHDK and CDR2 is SYGVNS. V dropped 4 bases and J dropped 1 base, with 10 bases sitting between them. CDR3 length: 14 amino acids. The CDR3 sequence is CASSGFLGQETQYF. In DNA, the CDR3 is TGTGCCAGCAGTGGCTTTTTGGGCCAAGAGACCCAGTACTTC.

In its sample, this clonotype was seen many times. The V and J genes are TRBV20-1 and TRBJ1-4; D call uncertain. CDR3 length: 15 amino acids. Germline CDR1 DFQATT, CDR2 SNEGSKA (reference sequence). The ends were cut back, 6 bases at V and 1 base at J, with 15 bases in the middle. CDR3: CSAFGPIQTNEKLFF. The CDR3, as DNA: TGCAGTGCCTTTGGACCGATACAAACTAATGAAAAACTGTTTTTT.

This clonotype was counted ten times or more. The J gene is TRBJ2-6, the V gene TRBV27, with D maybe TRBD1 (6 bases). The germline CDR1 and CDR2 sequences are MNHEY and SMNVEV (reference sequence). There are 15 residues in the CDR3. Trimming took 5 bases from V and 2 from J, leaving 10 bases between them. The CDR3 sequence is CASSEHRAGANVLTF. The CDR3 region has the DNA TGTGCCAGCAGTGAACACAGGGCTGGGGCCAACGTCCTGACTTTC. The complete variable domain, with remaining parts taken from reference TRBV27 and TRBJ2-6, reads EAQVTQNPRYLITVTGKKLTVTCSQNMNHEYMSWYRQDPGLGLRQIYYSMNVEVTDKGDVPEGYKVSRKEKRNFPLILESPSPNQTSLYFCASSEHRAGANVLTFGAGSRLTVL.

This clonotype came up a few times. This chain uses TRBV15 with TRBJ2-2; 13 bases are shared with TRBD2. Germline lookup yields CDR1 LNHNV and CDR2 YYDKDF (reference sequence). The CDR3 is 16 amino acids. J was trimmed by 7 bases and V by 8 bases; bases with no gene match: 10. CDR3 amino acids: CATLGLAGTRGGELFF. For the CDR3, the DNA is TGTGCCACCCTGGGACTAGCGGGGACCCGGGGCGGGGAGCTGTTTTTT.

The J gene is TRBJ2-1, the V gene TRBV11-2; 10 bases align to TRBD2. V trimming: 0 bases; J trimming: 8 bases; junction bases outside the gene matches: 4. This CDR3 has 15 amino acids. The germline V gene has CDR1 SGHAT and CDR2 FQNNGV. The CDR3 region is CASSLDGLAGDEQFF. In DNA form, the CDR3 reads TGTGCCAGCAGCTTAGATGGGCTAGCGGGAGATGAGCAGTTCTTC. The full variable domain, in which reference TRBV11-2 and TRBJ2-1 provide the parts outside the CDR3, is EAGVAQSPRYKIIEKRQSVAFWCNPISGHATLYWYQQILGQGPKLLIQFQNNGVVDDSQLPKDRFSAERLKGVDSTLKIQPAKLEDSAVYLCASSLDGLAGDEQFFGPGTRLTVL.

This clonotype was seen more than once but under ten times. The chain recombines TRBV12-3 or TRBV12-4 with TRBJ1-1; the D is unclear. The V and J ends lost 6 bases and 5 bases respectively, with 19 bases between them. CDR3 length: 15 residues. CDR3 in amino acids: CASRPRVAGGTEAFF. DNA for the CDR3: TGTGCCAGCAGACCCCGGGTGGCCGGTGGGACTGAAGCTTTCTTT.

This clonotype has more than one count but fewer than ten. The chain couples TRBV20-1 to TRBJ2-1; no firm D call. Per germline, CDR1 DFQATT and CDR2 SNEGSKA (reference sequence). V dropped 3 bases and J dropped 6 bases, with 9 bases sitting between them. This CDR3 is 12 amino acids long. CDR3 amino acids: CSARVGVNEQFF. The CDR3 coding sequence is TGCAGTGCTAGGGTTGGGGTCAATGAGCAGTTCTTC.

The rearrangement uses TRBV28 and TRBJ1-1; no clear D gene. Germline V gene lookup returns CDR1 MDHEN and CDR2 SYDVKM. With 5 bases removed from V and 3 bases from J, the gap between germline ends came to 4 bases. CDR3 length equals 11 residues. The DNA for the CDR3 is TGTGCCAGCAGTCCTCACACTGAAGCTTTCTTT. Its translation is CASSPHTEAFF.

This clonotype was observed a handful of times. The CDR3 is CSARSAGGETQYF. The CDR3 bases are TGCAGTGCTAGATCAGCGGGAGGGGAGACCCAGTACTTC. This chain uses TRBV20-1 with TRBJ2-5; TRBD2 agrees at 10 bases. Germline V gene sequence: CDR1 DFQATT, CDR2 SNEGSKA (reference sequence). V lost 2 bases and J lost 5; bases outside the gene matches: 2. The CDR3 loop spans 13 amino acids.

This clonotype appeared a few times. A much larger clone is a single base away; this may be a read error. The rearrangement uses TRBV27 and TRBJ1-5; D is unresolved. This CDR3 spans 14 amino acids. The V end was cut by 3 bases, the J end by 0 bases, with 6 bases between. Germline V lookup: CDR1 MNHEY, CDR2 SMNVEV (reference sequence). CDR3 nucleotides: TGTGCCAGCAGTTTTTCGGTTAGCAATCAGCCCCAGCATTTT. As protein: CASSFSVSNQPQHF.

The chain carries TRBV12-3 or TRBV12-4 and TRBJ2-7; possible D gene TRBD2, 6 bases. Between the trimmed V and J ends, which lost 3 bases and 1 base, there was a span of 16 bases. This CDR3 contains 16 residues. CDR3 nucleotides: TGTGCCAGCAGTTTTCGGCCAGCAGGGAGGTCCTACGAGCAGTACTTC. Amino acids: CASSFRPAGRSYEQYF.

The chain couples TRBV29-1 to TRBJ2-2; D gene unclear. CDR1 is SQVTM, CDR2 ANQGSEA, per germline. The V gene lost 4 bases and the J gene lost 2 bases, with 17 bases spanning the gap. The CDR3 spans 16 residues. In DNA, the CDR3 is TGCAGCGTTGGCATCTATTCCAGGTCAAACACCGGGGAGCTGTTTTTT. This translates into CSVGIYSRSNTGELFF.

In its sample, this clonotype was seen a few times. This chain joins TRBV6-1 and TRBJ2-3; D may be TRBD1 or TRBD2 (6 bases each). Trimming took 4 bases from V and 5 from J, leaving 10 bases between them. Germline lookup yields CDR1 MNHNS and CDR2 SASEGT. This CDR3 contains 13 residues. CDR3 sequence: CASSGKGGDTQYF. As DNA, the CDR3 is TGTGCCAGCAGTGGAAAGGGGGGAGATACGCAGTATTTT.

This clonotype has only a few counts. The CDR3 DNA sequence: TGTGCTAGTGGTTTGGATGGCATAAGCAAGTTCTTC. This gives the protein CASGLDGISKFF. The chain combines TRBV12-5 with TRBJ2-1; D ambiguous. This CDR3 contains 12 residues. Germline V gene data show CDR1 as LGHNT and CDR2 as FRNRAP. V gave up 1 base and J gave up 14 bases, with 12 bases separating them.

This clonotype was observed at least ten times. The chain uses TRBV3-1 and TRBJ2-3; 7 positions match TRBD2. Per germline, CDR1 LGHDT and CDR2 YNNKEL (reference sequence). The CDR3 length is 15 residues. Trimming took 0 bases from V and 4 from J; bases not matched to a gene: 4. Here the CDR3 DNA reads TGTGCCAGCAGCCAAGACCGACTAGCCGCAGATACGCAGTATTTT. Protein sequence: CASSQDRLAADTQYF.

The J gene is TRBJ2-5, the V gene TRBV29-1; maybe TRBD2 (5 bases). This CDR3 has 13 residues. Trimming pared 4 bases from V and 0 bases from J, leaving 9 bases between. CDR1 SQVTM and CDR2 ANQGSEA come from the germline V gene. The CDR3 region has the DNA TGCAGCGTTGGTCGAGGGTACCAAGAGACCCAGTACTTC. This translates into CSVGRGYQETQYF.

This clonotype was picked up many times. J is TRBJ2-1 and V is TRBV2; D unclear. Trimming took 10 bases from V and 6 from J, leaving 16 bases between them. The CDR3 totals 13 residues. The germline V gene encodes CDR1 SNHLY and CDR2 FYNNEI. The CDR3 region has the DNA TGTGCCACCCTCCCGGAACAGCCCAATGAGCAGTTCTTC. Translating gives CATLPEQPNEQFF.

In this sample, this clonotype turned up a few times. This chain connects TRBV5-1 to TRBJ2-3; D call uncertain. The V end was cut by 3 bases, the J end by 6 bases, with 17 bases between. From germline, CDR1 is SGHRS and CDR2 YFSETQ. This CDR3 has 15 amino acids. CDR3 sequence (DNA): TGCGCCAGCAGCTCAACGGCGAAGGTTGGGGATACGCAGTATTTT. This encodes CASSSTAKVGDTQYF.

This chain uses TRBV15 with TRBJ1-2; weak D call: TRBD1 (6 bases). This CDR3 has 15 amino acids. Germline V lookup: CDR1 LNHNV, CDR2 YYDKDF (reference sequence). The V end was cut by 0 bases, the J end by 2 bases, with 10 bases between. In DNA form, the CDR3 reads TGTGCCACCAGCAGAGACCGGCAGGGGAACTATGGCTACACCTTC. It is translated as CATSRDRQGNYGYTF.

Ten or more counts support this clonotype. The rearrangement joins TRBV7-7 to TRBJ2-1; D is ambiguous. Per germline, CDR1 SSHAT and CDR2 FNYEAQ (reference sequence). This CDR3 is built from 16 residues. The V end was cut by 0 bases, the J end by 2 bases, with 11 bases between. The CDR3 sequence: CASSLAPTTAYNEQFF. CDR3 nucleotides: TGTGCCAGCAGCTTAGCGCCTACGACGGCCTACAATGAGCAGTTCTTC.

This clonotype has a handful of counts. The chain recombines TRBV20-1 with TRBJ2-1; 14 bases are a match to TRBD2. After removal of 1 base from V and 6 bases from J, the junction contained 8 bases not matched to a gene. CDR1 and CDR2 (germline): DFQATT, SNEGSKA (reference sequence). This CDR3 contains 17 residues. The DNA for the CDR3 is TGCAGTGCTAGAGCAACCGGGACTAGCGGGGGACTCAATGAGCAGTTCTTC. Its translation: CSARATGTSGGLNEQFF.

V gene TRBV18 combines with J gene TRBJ2-7; 9 bases match TRBD2. The CDR3 is 16 amino acids. Germline V gene lookup returns CDR1 KGHSH and CDR2 LQKENI. V dropped 2 bases and J dropped 3; count of bases not matched to a gene: 8. CDR3 protein: CASSPGLAGFVYEQYF. DNA for the CDR3: TGTGCCAGCTCACCAGGGCTAGCGGGATTTGTCTACGAGCAGTACTTC.

The chain carries TRBV27 and TRBJ2-1; no clear D. V was trimmed by 4 bases and J by 8 bases, leaving 12 bases between them. The V gene's germline CDR1 is MNHEY and CDR2 SMNVEV (reference sequence). The CDR3 spans 13 residues. CDR3 nucleotides: TGTGCCAGCAGTTCTTTGGGCTGGGATGAGCAGTTCTTC. As protein: CASSSLGWDEQFF.